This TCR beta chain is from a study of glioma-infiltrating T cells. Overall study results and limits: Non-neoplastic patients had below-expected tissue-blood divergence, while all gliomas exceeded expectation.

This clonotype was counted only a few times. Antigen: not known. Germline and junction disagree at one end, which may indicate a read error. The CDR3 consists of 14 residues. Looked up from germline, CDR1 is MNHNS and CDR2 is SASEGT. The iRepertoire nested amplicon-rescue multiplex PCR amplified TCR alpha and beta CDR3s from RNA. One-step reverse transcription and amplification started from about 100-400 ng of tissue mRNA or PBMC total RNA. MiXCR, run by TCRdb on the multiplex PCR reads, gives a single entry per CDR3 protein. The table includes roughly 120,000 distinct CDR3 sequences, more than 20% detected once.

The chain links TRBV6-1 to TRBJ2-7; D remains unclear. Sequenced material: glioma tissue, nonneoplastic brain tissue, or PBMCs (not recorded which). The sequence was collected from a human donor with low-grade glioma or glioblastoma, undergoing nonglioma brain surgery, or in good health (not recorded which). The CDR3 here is CAISGVPPGGEQYF. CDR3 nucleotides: TGTGCCATCAGTGGGGTTCCCCCCGGCGGCGAGCAGTACTTC.